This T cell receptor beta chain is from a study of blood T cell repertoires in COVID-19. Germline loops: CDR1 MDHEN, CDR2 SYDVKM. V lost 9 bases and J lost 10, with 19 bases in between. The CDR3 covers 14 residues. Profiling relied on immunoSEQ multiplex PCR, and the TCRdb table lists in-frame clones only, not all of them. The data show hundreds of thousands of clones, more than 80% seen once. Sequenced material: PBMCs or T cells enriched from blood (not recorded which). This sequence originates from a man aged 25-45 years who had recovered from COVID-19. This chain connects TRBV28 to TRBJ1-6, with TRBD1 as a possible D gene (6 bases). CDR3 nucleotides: TGTGCCAGTGTTGCAGCCGGGACAAACTCACCCCTCCACTTT. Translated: CASVAAGTNSPLHF.